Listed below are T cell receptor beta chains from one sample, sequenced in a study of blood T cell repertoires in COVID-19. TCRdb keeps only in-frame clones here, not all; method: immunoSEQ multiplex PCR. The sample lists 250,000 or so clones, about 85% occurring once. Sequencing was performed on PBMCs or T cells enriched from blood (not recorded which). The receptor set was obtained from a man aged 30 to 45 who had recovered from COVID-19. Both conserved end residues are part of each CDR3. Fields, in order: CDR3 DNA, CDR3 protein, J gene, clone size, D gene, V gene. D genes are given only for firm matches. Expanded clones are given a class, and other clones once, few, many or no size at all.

CDR3 DNA: TGTGCCAGTTGGTCCTCCAGCTCCTATAATTCACCCCTCCACTTT
CDR3 protein: CASWSSSSYNSPLHF
J gene: TRBJ1-6
clone size: -
D gene: -
V gene: TRBV6-5

CDR3 DNA: TGTGCCAGTAGTACTTCAGGGGGTAGCAATCAGCCCCAGCATTTT
CDR3 protein: CASSTSGGSNQPQHF
J gene: TRBJ1-5
clone size: few
D gene: TRBD1
V gene: TRBV19

CDR3 DNA: TGCAGTGTAGACAGGGACTATGGCTACACCTTC
CDR3 protein: CSVDRDYGYTF
J gene: TRBJ1-2
clone size: -
D gene: TRBD1
V gene: TRBV20-1

CDR3 DNA: TGTGCCACCAGTTACACTAGCTCTGGAAACACCATATATTTT
CDR3 protein: CATSYTSSGNTIYF
J gene: TRBJ1-3
clone size: -
D gene: -
V gene: TRBV15

CDR3 DNA: TGTGCCAGCAGCTTGACTAGCGGGGGGAGCTCCTACAATGAGCAGTTCTTC
CDR3 protein: CASSLTSGGSSYNEQFF
J gene: TRBJ2-1
clone size: -
D gene: TRBD2
V gene: TRBV5-6

CDR3 DNA: TGTGCCTGGAGTGTAGGAGGGGTTAGCTCCTACGAGCAGTACTTC
CDR3 protein: CAWSVGGVSSYEQYF
J gene: TRBJ2-7
clone size: -
D gene: -
V gene: TRBV30

CDR3 DNA: TGTGCCAGCAGTGAAGCCCCCGGGGAGCTGTTTTTT
CDR3 protein: CASSEAPGELFF
J gene: TRBJ2-2
clone size: few
D gene: -
V gene: TRBV27

CDR3 DNA: TGTGCCAGCAGCTATATGGGCCTCACCGGGGAGCTGTTTTTT
CDR3 protein: CASSYMGLTGELFF
J gene: TRBJ2-2
clone size: -
D gene: -
V gene: TRBV27

CDR3 DNA: TGTGCCAGCAGGAGGATGGGACAGAGCTATGGCTACACCTTC
CDR3 protein: CASRRMGQSYGYTF
J gene: TRBJ1-2
clone size: -
D gene: TRBD1
V gene: TRBV5-4

CDR3 DNA: TGTGCCAGCAGCGGACAGTATAATTCACCCCTCCACTTT
CDR3 protein: CASSGQYNSPLHF
J gene: TRBJ1-6
clone size: once
D gene: -
V gene: TRBV14

CDR3 DNA: TGCGCCAGCAGCTTGGTACCACAGACAGTGAACTATAATTCACCCCTCCACTTT
CDR3 protein: CASSLVPQTVNYNSPLHF
J gene: TRBJ1-6
clone size: -
D gene: -
V gene: TRBV5-1

CDR3 DNA: TGTGCCAGCAGCCCCCGGGGGGAGCCTAACTATGGCTACACCTTC
CDR3 protein: CASSPRGEPNYGYTF
J gene: TRBJ1-2
clone size: -
D gene: -
V gene: TRBV7-2

CDR3 DNA: TGCGCCAGCAGCTTGGCCTTGGACAAATCCTACGAGCAGTACTTC
CDR3 protein: CASSLALDKSYEQYF
J gene: TRBJ2-7
clone size: -
D gene: -
V gene: TRBV5-1

CDR3 DNA: TGTGCCAGCAGCCCGACTAGCAACAAGAACACCGGGGAGCTGTTTTTT
CDR3 protein: CASSPTSNKNTGELFF
J gene: TRBJ2-2
clone size: once
D gene: TRBD2
V gene: TRBV7-9

CDR3 DNA: TGTTGCCTGGATAGAGGCTATAATTCACCCCTCCACTTT
CDR3 protein: CCLDRGYNSPLHF
J gene: TRBJ1-6
clone size: -
D gene: -
V gene: TRBV30

CDR3 DNA: TGCAGCGTAACGGGACAGCCGAACACTGAAGCTTTCTTT
CDR3 protein: CSVTGQPNTEAFF
J gene: TRBJ1-1
clone size: -
D gene: TRBD1
V gene: TRBV29-1

CDR3 DNA: TGTGCCAGCAGCGTAGAGACAGCCTACGAGCAGTACTTC
CDR3 protein: CASSVETAYEQYF
J gene: TRBJ2-7
clone size: -
D gene: -
V gene: TRBV9

CDR3 DNA: TGTGCCAGTCGAATGACTAGCATCGGCTACAATGAGCAGTTCTTC
CDR3 protein: CASRMTSIGYNEQFF
J gene: TRBJ2-1
clone size: -
D gene: TRBD2
V gene: TRBV19

CDR3 DNA: TGTGCCTGGAGTGTCCAGGGAGAAAAACTGTTTTTT
CDR3 protein: CAWSVQGEKLFF
J gene: TRBJ1-4
clone size: -
D gene: -
V gene: TRBV30

CDR3 DNA: TGTGCCAGCAGGTCTACGATAACAGATACGCAGTATTTT
CDR3 protein: CASRSTITDTQYF
J gene: TRBJ2-3
clone size: -
D gene: -
V gene: TRBV6-1

CDR3 DNA: TGTGCCAGCAGCCAAGGACGACAGAGTAATGAAAAACTGTTTTTT
CDR3 protein: CASSQGRQSNEKLFF
J gene: TRBJ1-4
clone size: -
D gene: -
V gene: TRBV3-1/TRBV3-2

CDR3 DNA: TGTGCCAGTAGATATGGGCACAGCCCTTACAATGAGCAGTTCTTC
CDR3 protein: CASRYGHSPYNEQFF
J gene: TRBJ2-1
clone size: -
D gene: -
V gene: TRBV19

CDR3 DNA: TGTGCCAGCAGCCCCCGGGACAGGGAGAGCTATGGCTACACCTTC
CDR3 protein: CASSPRDRESYGYTF
J gene: TRBJ1-2
clone size: -
D gene: TRBD1
V gene: TRBV3-1/TRBV3-2

CDR3 DNA: TGTGCCAGCAGCTTAGCTGGCCGGCCCCAGCATTTT
CDR3 protein: CASSLAGRPQHF
J gene: TRBJ1-5
clone size: -
D gene: -
V gene: TRBV7-2

CDR3 DNA: TGTGCCAGCAAACAGCCACGGGGGGGGCCTAGCAATCAGCCCCAGCATTTT
CDR3 protein: CASKQPRGGPSNQPQHF
J gene: TRBJ1-5
clone size: -
D gene: -
V gene: TRBV28

CDR3 DNA: TGCAGCGTAGAAAATAACAGGGGGGGGAACACTGAAGCTTTCTTT
CDR3 protein: CSVENNRGGNTEAFF
J gene: TRBJ1-1
clone size: -
D gene: TRBD1
V gene: TRBV29-1

CDR3 DNA: TGTGCCTGGGAAACAGGGAGCGGTCAGCCCCAGCATTTT
CDR3 protein: CAWETGSGQPQHF
J gene: TRBJ1-5
clone size: -
D gene: -
V gene: TRBV30

CDR3 DNA: TGCAGCGTGGGTGGGCACGGGGAGCTGTTTTTT
CDR3 protein: CSVGGHGELFF
J gene: TRBJ2-2
clone size: -
D gene: -
V gene: TRBV29-1

CDR3 DNA: TGTGCCAGCAGTTACACGAACACAGGTGCCAGCAATCAGCCCCAGCATTTT
CDR3 protein: CASSYTNTGASNQPQHF
J gene: TRBJ1-5
clone size: -
D gene: -
V gene: TRBV6-2/TRBV6-3

CDR3 DNA: TGTGCCAGCAGCTTATTTCCGGGGTTGAATCAGCCCCAGCATTTT
CDR3 protein: CASSLFPGLNQPQHF
J gene: TRBJ1-5
clone size: -
D gene: -
V gene: TRBV7-6

CDR3 DNA: TGTGCCAGCAGTTTCTGGGGACAGGGGTATGGCTACACCTTC
CDR3 protein: CASSFWGQGYGYTF
J gene: TRBJ1-2
clone size: -
D gene: TRBD1
V gene: TRBV27

CDR3 DNA: TGCGCCAGCAGCCCACAGCCGACCGGGACAGGGAATGAAAAACTGTTTTTT
CDR3 protein: CASSPQPTGTGNEKLFF
J gene: TRBJ1-4
clone size: -
D gene: TRBD1
V gene: TRBV4-3

CDR3 DNA: TGTGCCAGCAGCTCGGAACAGCCAAATGGCTACACCTTC
CDR3 protein: CASSSEQPNGYTF
J gene: TRBJ1-2
clone size: -
D gene: -
V gene: TRBV7-9

CDR3 DNA: TGTGCCAGCAGGGACAGGACCTACGAGCAGTACTTC
CDR3 protein: CASRDRTYEQYF
J gene: TRBJ2-7
clone size: -
D gene: TRBD1
V gene: TRBV6-5

CDR3 DNA: TGTGCCAGCAGTGCGGACAGGGAGACTGAAGCTTTCTTT
CDR3 protein: CASSADRETEAFF
J gene: TRBJ1-1
clone size: -
D gene: TRBD1
V gene: TRBV2

CDR3 DNA: TGTGCCAGCATCCCCCTGGGCGGGCCGTGCGCCAAAAACATTCAGTACTTC
CDR3 protein: CASIPLGGPCAKNIQYF
J gene: TRBJ2-4
clone size: -
D gene: -
V gene: TRBV21-1

CDR3 DNA: TGTGCCAGCAGCGTTAGACTAGCGGGGGTGCGGGGGCAAGAGACCCAGTACTTC
CDR3 protein: CASSVRLAGVRGQETQYF
J gene: TRBJ2-5
clone size: -
D gene: TRBD2
V gene: TRBV5-4

CDR3 DNA: TGTGTCAGAAGCTTAGCCCTTCTGAACCGGGACAGGGGTCCTCATAACTATGGCTACACCTTC
CDR3 protein: CVRSLALLNRDRGPHNYGYTF
J gene: TRBJ1-2
clone size: -
D gene: -
V gene: TRBV7-5

CDR3 DNA: TGTGCCAGCAGCCAAGATTTAGACACTGAAGCTTTCTTT
CDR3 protein: CASSQDLDTEAFF
J gene: TRBJ1-1
clone size: -
D gene: -
V gene: TRBV3-1/TRBV3-2

CDR3 DNA: TGCGCCAGCAGCTTGGAGGCAGGGGGTAGGGGGGGCTACACCTTC
CDR3 protein: CASSLEAGGRGGYTF
J gene: TRBJ1-2
clone size: -
D gene: TRBD1
V gene: TRBV5-1

CDR3 DNA: TGTGCCTGCGGACAGGGGGCCTATGAAGCTTTCTTT
CDR3 protein: CACGQGAYEAFF
J gene: TRBJ1-1
clone size: -
D gene: TRBD1
V gene: TRBV30

CDR3 DNA: TGTGCCAGCAGCTTCTCCAGAGGCACTGAAGCTTTCTTT
CDR3 protein: CASSFSRGTEAFF
J gene: TRBJ1-1
clone size: -
D gene: -
V gene: TRBV7-6

CDR3 DNA: TGTGCCAGCAGTTACGAGACCTACGAGCAGTACTTC
CDR3 protein: CASSYETYEQYF
J gene: TRBJ2-7
clone size: -
D gene: -
V gene: TRBV6-5

CDR3 DNA: TGTGCCAGCAGCTCAACACCCAGCGGGCCCCAGCATTTT
CDR3 protein: CASSSTPSGPQHF
J gene: TRBJ1-5
clone size: -
D gene: -
V gene: TRBV5-6

CDR3 DNA: TGCGCCAGCAGCCAAAGGCTAGCGGAAAACAATGAGCAGTTCTTC
CDR3 protein: CASSQRLAENNEQFF
J gene: TRBJ2-1
clone size: -
D gene: TRBD2
V gene: TRBV4-3

CDR3 DNA: TGTGCCAGCAGTTACTCGGGGCGGGGGACCTACGAGCAGTACTTC
CDR3 protein: CASSYSGRGTYEQYF
J gene: TRBJ2-7
clone size: -
D gene: TRBD2
V gene: TRBV6-5

CDR3 DNA: TGTGCCAGCAGGTCGCACAGCAACGAGCAGTACTTC
CDR3 protein: CASRSHSNEQYF
J gene: TRBJ2-7
clone size: -
D gene: -
V gene: TRBV12-3/TRBV12-4

CDR3 DNA: TGTGCCAGCAGCTCGGGACAGCGAGACGGAGAGACCCAGTACTTC
CDR3 protein: CASSSGQRDGETQYF
J gene: TRBJ2-5
clone size: -
D gene: TRBD1
V gene: TRBV7-9

CDR3 DNA: TGTGCCAGCAGCCCAGCGGGGGGCGAGGGCTACACCTTC
CDR3 protein: CASSPAGGEGYTF
J gene: TRBJ1-2
clone size: -
D gene: -
V gene: TRBV28

CDR3 DNA: TGCGCCAGCAGCTTGGCGGGGGACCCAGCCAAAAACATTCAGTACTTC
CDR3 protein: CASSLAGDPAKNIQYF
J gene: TRBJ2-4
clone size: -
D gene: -
V gene: TRBV5-1

CDR3 DNA: TGTGCCAGCAGTCCAGGGGGGTTGGTCAATCAGCCCCAGCATTTT
CDR3 protein: CASSPGGLVNQPQHF
J gene: TRBJ1-5
clone size: -
D gene: TRBD1
V gene: TRBV6-5

CDR3 DNA: TGTGCCAGCAGCTTCTACGAGAACACTGAAGCTTTCTTT
CDR3 protein: CASSFYENTEAFF
J gene: TRBJ1-1
clone size: -
D gene: -
V gene: TRBV7-9

CDR3 DNA: TGTGCCAGCAGAGACCAGGGTTCGGCCTATGGCTACACCTTC
CDR3 protein: CASRDQGSAYGYTF
J gene: TRBJ1-2
clone size: -
D gene: -
V gene: TRBV28